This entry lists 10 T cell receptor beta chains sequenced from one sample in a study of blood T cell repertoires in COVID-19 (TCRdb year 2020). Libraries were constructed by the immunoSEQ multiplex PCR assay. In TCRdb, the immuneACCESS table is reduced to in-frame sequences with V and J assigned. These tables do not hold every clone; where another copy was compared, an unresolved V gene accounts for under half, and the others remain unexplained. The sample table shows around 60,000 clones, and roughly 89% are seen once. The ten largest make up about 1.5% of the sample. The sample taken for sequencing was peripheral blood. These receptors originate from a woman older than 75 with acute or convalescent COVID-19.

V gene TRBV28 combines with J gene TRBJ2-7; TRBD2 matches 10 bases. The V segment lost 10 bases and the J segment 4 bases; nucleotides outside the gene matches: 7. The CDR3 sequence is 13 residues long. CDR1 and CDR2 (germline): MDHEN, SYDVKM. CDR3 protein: CATPLAGVYEQYF. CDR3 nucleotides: TGTGCCACTCCTCTAGCGGGAGTATACGAGCAGTACTTC.

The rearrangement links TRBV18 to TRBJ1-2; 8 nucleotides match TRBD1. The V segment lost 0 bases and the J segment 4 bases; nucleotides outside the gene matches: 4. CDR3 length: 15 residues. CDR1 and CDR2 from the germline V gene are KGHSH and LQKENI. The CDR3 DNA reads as TGTGCCAGCTCACCACCGACAGGGGTGACCTATGGCTACACCTTC. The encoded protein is CASSPPTGVTYGYTF.

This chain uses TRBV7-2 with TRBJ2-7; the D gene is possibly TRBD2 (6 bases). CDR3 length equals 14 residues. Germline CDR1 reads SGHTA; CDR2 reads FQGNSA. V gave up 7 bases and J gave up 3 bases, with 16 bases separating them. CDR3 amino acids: CASKWGDWGYEQYF. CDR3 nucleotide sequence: TGTGCCAGCAAATGGGGGGATTGGGGCTACGAGCAGTACTTC.

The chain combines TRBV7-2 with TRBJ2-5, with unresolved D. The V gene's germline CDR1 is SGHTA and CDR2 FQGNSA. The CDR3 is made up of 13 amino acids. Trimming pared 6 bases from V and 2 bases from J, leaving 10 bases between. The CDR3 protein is CASSFFRQETQYF. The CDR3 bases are TGTGCCAGCAGTTTTTTCCGGCAAGAGACCCAGTACTTC. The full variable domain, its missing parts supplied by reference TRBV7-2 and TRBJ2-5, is GAGVSQSPSNKVTEKGKDVELRCDPISGHTALYWYRQSLGQGLEFLIYFQGNSAPDKSGLPSDRFSAERTGGSVSTLTIQRTQQEDSAVYLCASSFFRQETQYFGPGTRLLVL.

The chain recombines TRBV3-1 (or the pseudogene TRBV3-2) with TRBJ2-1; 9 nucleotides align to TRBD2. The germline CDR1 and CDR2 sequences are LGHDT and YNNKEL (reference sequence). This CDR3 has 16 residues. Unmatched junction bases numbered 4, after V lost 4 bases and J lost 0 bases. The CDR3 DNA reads TGTGCCAGCAGCCCGACTAGCGGAGTCTCCTACAATGAGCAGTTCTTC. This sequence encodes CASSPTSGVSYNEQFF.

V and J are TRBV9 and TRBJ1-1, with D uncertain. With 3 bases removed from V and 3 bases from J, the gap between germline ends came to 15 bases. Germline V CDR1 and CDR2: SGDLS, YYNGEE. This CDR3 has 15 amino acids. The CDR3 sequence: CASSGVGSAYTEAFF. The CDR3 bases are TGTGCCAGCAGCGGAGTCGGCAGCGCATACACTGAAGCTTTCTTT. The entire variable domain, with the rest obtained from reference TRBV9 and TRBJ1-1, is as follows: DSGVTQTPKHLITATGQRVTLRCSPRSGDLSVYWYQQSLDQGLQFLIQYYNGEERAKGNILERFSAQQFPDLHSELNLSSLELGDSALYFCASSGVGSAYTEAFFGQGTRLTVV.

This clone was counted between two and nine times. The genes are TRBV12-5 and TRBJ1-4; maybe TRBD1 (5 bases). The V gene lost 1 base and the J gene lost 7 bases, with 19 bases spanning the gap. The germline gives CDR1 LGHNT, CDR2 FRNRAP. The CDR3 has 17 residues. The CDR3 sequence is CASGLAESWERGEKLFF. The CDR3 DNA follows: TGTGCTAGTGGTTTGGCCGAAAGTTGGGAAAGGGGTGAAAAACTGTTTTTT.

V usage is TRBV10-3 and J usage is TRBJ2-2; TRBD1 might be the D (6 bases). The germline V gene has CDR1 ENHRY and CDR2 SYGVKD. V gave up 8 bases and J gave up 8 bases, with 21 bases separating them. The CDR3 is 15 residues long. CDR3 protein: CAIREGQPTTGELFF. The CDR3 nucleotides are TGTGCCATCCGGGAAGGACAGCCTACAACTGGGGAGCTGTTTTTT.

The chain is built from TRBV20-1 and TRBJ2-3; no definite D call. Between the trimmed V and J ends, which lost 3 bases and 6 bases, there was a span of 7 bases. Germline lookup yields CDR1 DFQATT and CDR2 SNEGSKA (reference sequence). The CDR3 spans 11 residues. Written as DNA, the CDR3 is TGCAGTGCTAGGTTATCCGATACGCAGTATTTT. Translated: CSARLSDTQYF.

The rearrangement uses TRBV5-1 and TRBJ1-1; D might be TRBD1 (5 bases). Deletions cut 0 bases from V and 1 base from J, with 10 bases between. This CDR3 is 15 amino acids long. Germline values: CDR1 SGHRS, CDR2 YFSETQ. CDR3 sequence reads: CASSLGGAPNTEAFF. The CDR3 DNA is TGCGCCAGCAGCTTGGGCGGGGCCCCGAACACTGAAGCTTTCTTT.